Below, 20 T cell receptor beta chains from the same sample are listed, as sequenced in a study of blood T cell repertoires in COVID-19. Sequencing used immunoSEQ multiplex PCR; TCRdb keeps in-frame clones, though not all of them. The sample has 200,000 to 300,000 clones, about 73% seen once; the top ten hold 3% to 3.5%. The sequenced sample consisted of peripheral blood. Receptors originate from a woman over 75 with acute or convalescent COVID-19.

The rearrangement links TRBV27 to TRBJ1-5; unclear D gene. CDR3 length: 14 amino acids. CDR1 is MNHEY, CDR2 SMNVEV, per germline (reference sequence). With 6 bases removed from V and 6 bases from J, the gap between germline ends came to 15 bases. This CDR3 is CASSPRYVAQPQHF. The CDR3 DNA follows: TGTGCCAGCAGCCCGAGGTATGTTGCTCAGCCCCAGCATTTT.

The rearrangement joins TRBV9 to TRBJ2-5, with TRBD2 matching 9 bases. V dropped 3 bases and J dropped 9; count of bases not matched to a gene: 9. This CDR3 region has 14 residues. Germline V gene lookup returns CDR1 SGDLS and CDR2 YYNGEE. The CDR3 sequence: CASSGQSGRWAQYF. The CDR3 DNA reads TGTGCCAGCAGCGGCCAGAGCGGGAGGTGGGCCCAGTACTTC. The complete variable domain, with remaining parts taken from reference TRBV9 and TRBJ2-5, reads DSGVTQTPKHLITATGQRVTLRCSPRSGDLSVYWYQQSLDQGLQFLIQYYNGEERAKGNILERFSAQQFPDLHSELNLSSLELGDSALYFCASSGQSGRWAQYFGPGTRLLVL.

This chain joins TRBV6-6 and TRBJ1-5; D not certain. This CDR3 region has 14 residues. V lost 5 bases and J lost 1, with 9 bases in between. Germline assignment: CDR1 MNHNY and CDR2 SVGAGI (reference sequence). CDR3 in amino acids: CASSPRESNQPQHF. The CDR3 coding sequence is TGTGCCAGCAGTCCAAGGGAGAGCAATCAGCCCCAGCATTTT.

The chain links TRBV7-2 to TRBJ2-7; 8 bases line up with TRBD2. Trimming cost V 4 bases and J 1 base; bases outside gene matches: 6. CDR3 length equals 15 residues. Germline values: CDR1 SGHTA, CDR2 FQGNSA. CDR3 sequence (DNA): TGTGCCAGCAGCTCCTCTAGCGGGTCTTCCTACGAGCAGTACTTC. It is translated as CASSSSSGSSYEQYF.

The chain joins TRBV5-1 to TRBJ2-1, with TRBD2 matching over 9 bases. CDR3 length: 16 amino acids. Germline CDR1 and CDR2: SGHRS and YFSETQ. The ends lost 4 bases at V and 0 bases at J; junction bases unmatched: 5. CDR3: CASSSSGGSSYNEQFF. CDR3 nucleotide sequence: TGCGCCAGCAGCAGTAGCGGGGGCAGCTCCTACAATGAGCAGTTCTTC.

This clone was detected a few times. This chain connects TRBV7-9 to TRBJ1-2; 7 bases match TRBD1. The length of the CDR3 is 15 residues. V shed 5 bases, J shed 8 bases, and the junction held 14 bases outside the gene matches. Germline CDR1 and CDR2: SEHNR and FQNEAQ (reference sequence). The CDR3 region is CASSEIQGFIGGYTF. In DNA, the CDR3 is TGTGCCAGCAGCGAAATACAGGGGTTTATTGGCGGCTACACCTTC.

The rearrangement uses TRBV9 and TRBJ2-7; 7 bases line up with TRBD2. V dropped 0 bases and J dropped 3; count of bases not matched to a gene: 3. From germline, CDR1 is SGDLS and CDR2 YYNGEE. The CDR3 loop spans 14 amino acids. The CDR3 is CASSVGREDYEQYF. For the CDR3, the DNA is TGTGCCAGCAGCGTAGGTCGGGAGGACTACGAGCAGTACTTC.

The chain uses TRBV6-6 and TRBJ1-2, with a tentative D call TRBD1 (5 bases). Per the germline V gene, CDR1 is MNHNY and CDR2 is SVGAGI (reference sequence). Trimming took 2 bases from V and 3 from J, leaving 13 bases between them. This CDR3 is 15 amino acids long. The CDR3 region has the DNA TGTGCCAGCAGTTACGTCCCCGCAGGGTACTATGGCTACACCTTC. The encoded protein is CASSYVPAGYYGYTF.

Points on this clone: The sample holds other DNA sequences that translate to the same CDR3. The chain recombines TRBV5-1 with TRBJ1-1; D is possibly TRBD1 (5 bases). The V and J ends lost 0 bases and 5 bases respectively, with 8 bases between them. Germline V gene sequence: CDR1 SGHRS, CDR2 YFSETQ. The CDR3 consists of 13 residues. The CDR3 coding sequence is TGCGCCAGCAGCTTGGGCGGGGGTACTGAAGCTTTCTTT. Its protein is CASSLGGGTEAFF.

This chain links TRBV29-1 with TRBJ1-1, with 8 bases aligning to TRBD1. The CDR3 covers 13 residues. In germline, CDR1 is SQVTM, CDR2 ANQGSEA. The junction had 8 bases not matched to a gene; V was cut back by 7 bases and J by 4 bases. The CDR3 DNA reads TGCAGCGCTCAACAGGGGGGAAGCACTGAAGCTTTCTTT. It specifies CSAQQGGSTEAFF.

The CDR3 region is CASTMQGNYGYTF. The CDR3 DNA reads as TGTGCCAGCACCATGCAGGGGAACTATGGCTACACCTTC. The J gene is TRBJ1-2, the V gene TRBV7-9; tentative D call: TRBD1 (6 bases). Per the germline V gene, CDR1 is SEHNR and CDR2 is FQNEAQ (reference sequence). Between the trimmed V and J ends, which lost 7 bases and 2 bases, there was a span of 11 bases. This CDR3 is 13 amino acids long.

This clone appeared a few times. This chain uses TRBV6-5 with TRBJ1-2, with 8 bases that match TRBD1. The V gene's germline CDR1 is MNHEY and CDR2 SVGAGI. V shed 0 bases, J shed 10 bases, and the junction held 13 bases outside the gene matches. The CDR3 loop spans 16 amino acids. CDR3 nucleotide sequence: TGTGCCAGCAGTTACTCGACCCGACAGGGGAGGATGACCTACACCTTC. Translated, it gives CASSYSTRQGRMTYTF.

Regarding this clone: A much larger clone is a single base away; this may be a read error. The rearrangement uses TRBV5-1 and TRBJ1-4; 9 bases match TRBD1. J lost 5 bases, V lost 4 bases, and 3 bases had no gene match. The CDR3 totals 14 residues. Per the germline V gene, CDR1 is SGHRS and CDR2 is YFSETQ. The CDR3 DNA sequence: TGCGCCAGCAGCCCCGGGACAGGGAATGAAAAACTGTTTTTT. Its translation: CASSPGTGNEKLFF. The variable domain in full, completed from reference TRBV5-1 and TRBJ1-4, reads KAGVTQTPRYLIKTRGQQVTLSCSPISGHRSVSWYQQTPGQGLQFLFEYFSETQRNKGNFPGRFSGRQFSNSRSEMNVSTLELGDSALYLCASSPGTGNEKLFFGSGTQLSVL.

This sequence joins TRBV5-4 and TRBJ2-2; 7 nucleotides align to TRBD1. V was clipped by 0 bases and J by 7 bases; unmatched bases: 6. The CDR3 contains 15 residues. Germline CDR1 reads SGHNT; CDR2 reads YYREEE (reference sequence). The CDR3 is CASSLAPTGNGELFF. DNA for the CDR3: TGTGCCAGCAGCTTGGCCCCGACAGGGAACGGGGAGCTGTTTTTT.

V usage is TRBV15 and J usage is TRBJ1-5; D is ambiguous. Germline V lookup: CDR1 LNHNV, CDR2 YYDKDF (reference sequence). V was clipped by 0 bases and J by 2 bases, with 8 bases between them. The CDR3 covers 15 residues. Here the CDR3 reads CATSRDVNGNQPQHF. CDR3 in DNA: TGTGCCACCAGCAGAGACGTTAATGGCAATCAGCCCCAGCATTTT.

The J gene is TRBJ2-3, the V gene TRBV4-1, with D unclear. V dropped 1 base and J dropped 0 bases, with 8 bases sitting between them. Germline lookup yields CDR1 MGHRA and CDR2 YSYEKL. The CDR3 is 15 amino acids. CDR3: CASSQGVWSTDTQYF. Here the CDR3 DNA reads TGCGCCAGCAGCCAAGGAGTATGGAGCACAGATACGCAGTATTTT.

This chain links TRBV7-2 with TRBJ2-7; unclear D gene. Trimming removed 0 bases at V and 3 bases at J, with 6 bases between. The V gene's germline CDR1 is SGHTA and CDR2 FQGNSA. The CDR3 is 13 residues long. DNA of the CDR3: TGTGCCAGCAGCTTAGCCGCAGGCTACGAGCAGTACTTC. It translates to CASSLAAGYEQYF.

Points on this clone: Other DNA sequences from this sample encode an identical CDR3 as well. The rearrangement links TRBV11-2 to TRBJ2-1; TRBD2 aligns across 11 bases. Per germline, CDR1 SGHAT and CDR2 FQNNGV. V lost 5 bases to trimming and J lost 3 bases; unmatched junction nucleotides: 6. The CDR3 contains 16 residues. CDR3 amino acids: CASSPRLAGLYNEQFF. DNA of the CDR3: TGTGCCAGCAGCCCCCGACTAGCGGGGCTCTACAATGAGCAGTTCTTC.

The gene calls are TRBV5-1 and TRBJ2-5; TRBD2 is a possible D gene (5 bases). The germline V gene has CDR1 SGHRS and CDR2 YFSETQ. The CDR3 spans 16 residues. V was clipped by 0 bases and J by 4 bases, with 16 bases between them. This CDR3 reads CASSLGGLASRETQYF. The DNA of the CDR3 is TGCGCCAGCAGCTTGGGCGGGTTAGCATCCAGAGAGACCCAGTACTTC.

The chain couples TRBV18 to TRBJ2-5, with D uncertain. Germline V gene sequence: CDR1 KGHSH, CDR2 LQKENI. Trimming took 1 base from V and 9 from J, leaving 12 bases between them. The CDR3 loop spans 13 amino acids. The CDR3 DNA reads TGTGCCAGCTCACCACAACCGAGTGAGGCCCAGTACTTC. Translating it yields CASSPQPSEAQYF.